Listed below are T cell receptor beta chains from one sample, sequenced in a study of control samples from healthy donors and cancer patients. Clones were sequenced by immunoSEQ multiplex PCR, and TCRdb holds only the in-frame ones, with some missing. The data show about 150,000 clones, about 94% seen once. The source material was blood. These receptors were taken from a woman aged 40 to 50 in good health. Both conserved end residues are part of each CDR3. The D gene is left open where the match is weak. Some rows mark clone size as missing; the rest say once, few, many or name a class of expanded clone.

CASSPYTEVSGYTF,TGTGCCAGCAGCCCGTATACAGAAGTGTCTGGCTACACCTTC,TRBV7-9,.,.,TRBJ1-2
CASSQKPARGGNTEAFF,TGCGCCAGCAGCCAAAAACCTGCTCGGGGGGGGAACACTGAAGCTTTCTTT,TRBV4-1,.,.,TRBJ1-1
CASSQDQYRGRYEQYF,TGCGCCAGCAGCCAAGATCAATACAGGGGCCGGTACGAGCAGTACTTC,TRBV4-3,.,TRBD1,TRBJ2-7
CASSYGQMNTEAFF,TGTGCCAGCAGTTACGGACAGATGAACACTGAAGCTTTCTTT,TRBV6-5,few,.,TRBJ1-1
CASSYGNTIYF,TGTGCCAGCAGTTACGGAAACACCATATATTTT,TRBV6-5,few,.,TRBJ1-3
CASSIRGDRDSYEQYF,TGTGCCAGCAGCATCCGGGGGGACAGGGACTCCTACGAGCAGTACTTC,TRBV9,.,TRBD1,TRBJ2-7
CATSDSDRVNEKLFF,TGTGCCACCAGTGATTCCGACAGGGTTAATGAAAAACTGTTTTTT,TRBV24-1,.,TRBD1,TRBJ1-4
CASSEGTGLNQPQHF,TGTGCCAGCAGTGAGGGAACAGGGCTTAATCAGCCCCAGCATTTT,TRBV2,.,.,TRBJ1-5
CASSRRMGVGEAFF,TGTGCCAGCAGCCGAAGGATGGGTGTGGGTGAAGCTTTCTTT,TRBV3-1/TRBV3-2,few,.,TRBJ1-1
CASSLIQRPYEQYF,TGTGCCAGCAGCTTAATCCAGCGGCCCTACGAGCAGTACTTC,TRBV7-9,.,.,TRBJ2-7
CASSEGGSNQPQHF,TGTGCCAGCAGCGAGGGGGGGAGCAATCAGCCCCAGCATTTT,TRBV9,.,.,TRBJ1-5
CASSLSPTGSSNTEAFF,TGTGCCAGCAGTTTATCCCCGACAGGATCTTCAAACACTGAAGCTTTCTTT,TRBV27,.,.,TRBJ1-1
CASNPGNPNYGYTF,TGTGCCAGTAACCCAGGGAACCCTAACTATGGCTACACCTTC,TRBV19,.,.,TRBJ1-2
CASSPDPDGSYEQYF,TGTGCCAGCAGCCCAGATCCCGACGGCTCCTACGAGCAGTACTTC,TRBV7-2,few,.,TRBJ2-7
CASNRQGGSDTQYF,TGTGCCAGCAACCGACAGGGTGGCTCAGATACGCAGTATTTT,TRBV25-1,.,TRBD1,TRBJ2-3
CASSYSTTVNTEAFF,TGTGCCAGCAGTTACTCGACTACCGTGAACACTGAAGCTTTCTTT,TRBV6-6,.,.,TRBJ1-1
CASSPHRGTEAFF,TGTGCCAGCAGCCCCCACCGGGGCACTGAAGCTTTCTTT,TRBV11-1,.,.,TRBJ1-1
CASSWGPGSLGGYTF,TGTGCCAGCAGTTGGGGGCCGGGATCATTGGGTGGCTACACCTTC,TRBV27,.,.,TRBJ1-2
CASSQGLDRGLNTIYF,TGCGCCAGCAGCCAAGGCTTAGACAGGGGTCTAAACACCATATATTTT,TRBV4-3,.,TRBD1,TRBJ1-3
CASSASGSANEQFF,TGTGCCAGCAGTGCTAGCGGGAGCGCGAATGAGCAGTTCTTC,TRBV9,.,TRBD2,TRBJ2-1
CASSRDIEETQYF,TGTGCCAGCAGCCGAGACATAGAAGAGACCCAGTACTTC,TRBV9,.,.,TRBJ2-5
CASSPTTRGTSTDTQYF,TGTGCCAGCAGTCCCACAACCCGGGGGACCAGCACAGATACGCAGTATTTT,TRBV6-4,.,.,TRBJ2-3
CASSLVGQGIQPQHF,TGTGCCAGCAGCTTGGTGGGACAGGGAATTCAGCCCCAGCATTTT,TRBV5-6,few,TRBD1,TRBJ1-5
CASSLTGSRQPQHF,TGTGCCAGCAGTTTAACTGGCAGTAGACAGCCCCAGCATTTT,TRBV27,.,.,TRBJ1-5
CASSPGQGKYGYTF,TGTGCCAGCAGTCCCGGACAGGGGAAGTATGGCTACACCTTC,TRBV27,.,TRBD1,TRBJ1-2
CASSLDGYGYTF,TGTGCCAGCAGCTTAGACGGTTATGGCTACACCTTC,TRBV7-2,.,.,TRBJ1-2
CAISDSGTSGGYWQFF,TGTGCCATCAGTGATTCCGGGACTAGCGGTGGCTATTGGCAGTTCTTC,TRBV10-3,.,TRBD2,TRBJ2-1
CASGFSGGNSPLHF,TGTGCTAGTGGTTTTTCAGGAGGTAATTCACCCCTCCACTTT,TRBV12-5,.,.,TRBJ1-6
CASSSGQVSGYTF,TGTGCCAGCAGCTCGGGACAGGTATCTGGCTACACCTTC,TRBV28,.,TRBD1,TRBJ1-2
CAISAGTERTDTQYF,TGTGCCATCAGCGCAGGAACAGAGCGCACAGATACGCAGTATTTT,TRBV10-3,.,.,TRBJ2-3
CASSSGTQGEKLFF,TGTGCCAGCAGCTCCGGGACGCAGGGCGAAAAACTGTTTTTT,TRBV5-5,.,.,TRBJ1-4